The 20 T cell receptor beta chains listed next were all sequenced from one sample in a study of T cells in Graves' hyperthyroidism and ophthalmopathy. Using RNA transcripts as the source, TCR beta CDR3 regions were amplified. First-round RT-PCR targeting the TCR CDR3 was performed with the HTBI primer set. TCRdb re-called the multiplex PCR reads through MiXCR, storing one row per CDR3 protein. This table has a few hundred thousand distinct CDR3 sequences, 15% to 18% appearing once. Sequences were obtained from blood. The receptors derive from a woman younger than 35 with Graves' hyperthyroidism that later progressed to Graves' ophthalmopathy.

CDR3 DNA sequence: TGTGCCAGCAGTGAAGCGAACAGGCGGACAGATACGCAGTATTTT. Its protein is CASSEANRRTDTQYF. The rearrangement uses TRBV27 and TRBJ2-3; D is perhaps TRBD1 (5 bases). The V and J ends lost 5 bases and 3 bases respectively, with 15 bases between them. Germline CDR1 MNHEY, CDR2 SMNVEV (reference sequence). CDR3 size: 15 residues.

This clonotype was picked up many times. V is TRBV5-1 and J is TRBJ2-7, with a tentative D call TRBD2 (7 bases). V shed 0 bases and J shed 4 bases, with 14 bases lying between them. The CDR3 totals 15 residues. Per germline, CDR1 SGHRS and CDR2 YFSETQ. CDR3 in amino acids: CASSLEAGANYEQYF. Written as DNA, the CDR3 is TGCGCCAGCAGCTTGGAGGCGGGGGCGAATTACGAGCAGTACTTC.

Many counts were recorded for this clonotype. CDR3 sequence: CASSYRDGVGGEQYF. CDR3 bases: TGTGCCAGCAGTTATCGGGACGGGGTGGGAGGCGAGCAGTACTTC. The V and J genes are TRBV6-1 and TRBJ2-7, with a tentative D call TRBD2 (6 bases). V dropped 5 bases and J dropped 6 bases, with 20 bases sitting between them. The germline gives CDR1 MNHNS, CDR2 SASEGT. The CDR3 consists of 15 residues.

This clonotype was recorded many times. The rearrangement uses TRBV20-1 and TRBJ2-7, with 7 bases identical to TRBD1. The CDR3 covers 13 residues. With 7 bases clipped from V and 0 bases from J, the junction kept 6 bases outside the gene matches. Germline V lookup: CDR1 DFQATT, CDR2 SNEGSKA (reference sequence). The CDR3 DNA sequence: TGCAGTGAGTCGCAGGGGGTCTCCTACGAGCAGTACTTC. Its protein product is CSESQGVSYEQYF.

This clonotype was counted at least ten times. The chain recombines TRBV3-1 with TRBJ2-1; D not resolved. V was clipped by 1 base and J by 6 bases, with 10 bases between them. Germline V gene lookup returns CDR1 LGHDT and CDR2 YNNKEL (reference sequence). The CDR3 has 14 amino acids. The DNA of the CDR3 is TGTGCCAGCAGCCAAGCAGCAGGTAGCAATGAGCAGTTCTTC. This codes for CASSQAAGSNEQFF.

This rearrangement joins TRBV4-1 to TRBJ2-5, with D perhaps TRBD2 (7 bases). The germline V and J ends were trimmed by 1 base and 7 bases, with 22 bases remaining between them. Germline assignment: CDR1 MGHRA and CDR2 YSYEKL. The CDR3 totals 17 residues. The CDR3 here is CASSQGGGAERKATQYF. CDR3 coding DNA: TGCGCCAGCAGCCAAGGGGGGGGCGCGGAAAGAAAGGCGACCCAGTACTTC.

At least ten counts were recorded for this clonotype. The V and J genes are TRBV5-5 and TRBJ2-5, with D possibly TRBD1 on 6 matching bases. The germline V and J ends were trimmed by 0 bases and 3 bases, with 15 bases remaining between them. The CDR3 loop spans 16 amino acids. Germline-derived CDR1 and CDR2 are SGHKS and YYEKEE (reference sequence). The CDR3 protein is CASSLVRLEGEETQYF. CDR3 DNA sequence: TGTGCCAGCAGCTTGGTTCGGCTAGAGGGGGAAGAGACCCAGTACTTC.

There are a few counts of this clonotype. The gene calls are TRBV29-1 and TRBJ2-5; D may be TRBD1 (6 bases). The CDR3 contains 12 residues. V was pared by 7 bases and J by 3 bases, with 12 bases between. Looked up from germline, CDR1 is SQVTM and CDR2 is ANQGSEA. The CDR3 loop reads CSEITGKETQYF. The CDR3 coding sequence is TGCAGCGAGATTACAGGGAAAGAGACCCAGTACTTC.

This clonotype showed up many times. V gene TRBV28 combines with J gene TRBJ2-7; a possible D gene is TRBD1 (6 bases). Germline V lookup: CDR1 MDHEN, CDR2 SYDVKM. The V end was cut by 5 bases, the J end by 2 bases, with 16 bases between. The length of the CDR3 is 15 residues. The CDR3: CASSPPDRAPYEQYF. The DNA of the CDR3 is TGTGCCAGCAGTCCCCCGGACAGAGCCCCCTACGAGCAGTACTTC.

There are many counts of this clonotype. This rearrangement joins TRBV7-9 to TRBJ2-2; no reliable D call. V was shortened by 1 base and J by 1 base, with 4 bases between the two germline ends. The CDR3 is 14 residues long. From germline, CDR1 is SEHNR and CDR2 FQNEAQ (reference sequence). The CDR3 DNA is TGTGCCAGCAGCTTAGATATGAACACCGGGGAGCTGTTTTTT. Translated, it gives CASSLDMNTGELFF.

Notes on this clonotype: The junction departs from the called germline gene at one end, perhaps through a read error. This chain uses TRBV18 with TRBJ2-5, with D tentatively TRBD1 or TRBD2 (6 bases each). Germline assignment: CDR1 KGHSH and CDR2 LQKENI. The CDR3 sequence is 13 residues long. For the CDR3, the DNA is TGTGTCAGCTCACGGGGGCAGGGTGAGACCCAGTACTTC. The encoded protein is CVSSRGQGETQYF.

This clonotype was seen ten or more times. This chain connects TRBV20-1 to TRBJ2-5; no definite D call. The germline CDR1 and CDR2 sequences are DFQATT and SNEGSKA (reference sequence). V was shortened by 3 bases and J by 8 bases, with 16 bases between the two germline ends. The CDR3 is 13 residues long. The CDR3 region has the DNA TGCAGTGCTAGTTCATGGCGCGGAGATACCCAGTACTTC. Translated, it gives CSASSWRGDTQYF.

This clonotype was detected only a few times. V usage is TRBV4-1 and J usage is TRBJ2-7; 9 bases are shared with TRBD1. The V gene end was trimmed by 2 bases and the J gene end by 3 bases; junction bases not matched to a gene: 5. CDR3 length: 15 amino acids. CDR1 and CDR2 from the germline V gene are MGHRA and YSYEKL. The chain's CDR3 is CASSQRGQGNYEQYF. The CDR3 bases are TGCGCCAGCAGCCAAAGGGGACAGGGTAACTACGAGCAGTACTTC.

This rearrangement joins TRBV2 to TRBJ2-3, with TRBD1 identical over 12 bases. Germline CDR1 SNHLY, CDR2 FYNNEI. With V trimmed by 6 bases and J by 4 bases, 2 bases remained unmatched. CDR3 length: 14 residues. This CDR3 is CASRGQGAADTQYF. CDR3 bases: TGTGCCAGCAGGGGACAGGGGGCCGCAGATACGCAGTATTTT.

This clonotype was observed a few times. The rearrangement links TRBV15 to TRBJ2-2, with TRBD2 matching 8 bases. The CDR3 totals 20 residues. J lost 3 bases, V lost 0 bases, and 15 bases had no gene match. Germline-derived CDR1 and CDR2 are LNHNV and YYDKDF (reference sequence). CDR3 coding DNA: TGTGCCACCAGCAGAGATCGTGTGCGGGGGGCGCGGGAGCACACCGGGGAGCTGTTTTTT. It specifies CATSRDRVRGAREHTGELFF.

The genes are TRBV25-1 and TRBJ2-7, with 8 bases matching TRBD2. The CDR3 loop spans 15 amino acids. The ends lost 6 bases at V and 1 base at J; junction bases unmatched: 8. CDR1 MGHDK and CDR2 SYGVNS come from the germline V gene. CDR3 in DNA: TGTGCCAGCAGCCTGAGCGGGAGTAGATCCTACGAGCAGTACTTC. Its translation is CASSLSGSRSYEQYF.

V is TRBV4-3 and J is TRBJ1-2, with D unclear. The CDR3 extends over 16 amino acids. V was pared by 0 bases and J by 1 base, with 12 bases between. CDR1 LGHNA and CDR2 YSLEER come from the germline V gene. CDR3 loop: CASSQDLLSINYGYTF. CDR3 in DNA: TGCGCCAGCAGCCAAGATCTGTTGAGTATTAACTATGGCTACACCTTC.

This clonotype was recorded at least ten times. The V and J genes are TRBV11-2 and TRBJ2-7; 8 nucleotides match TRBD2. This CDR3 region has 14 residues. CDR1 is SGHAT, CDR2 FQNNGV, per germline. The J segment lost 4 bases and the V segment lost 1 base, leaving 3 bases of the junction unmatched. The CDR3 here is CASSLGSGGYEQYF. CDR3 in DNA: TGTGCCAGCAGCTTAGGGTCGGGAGGGTACGAGCAGTACTTC.

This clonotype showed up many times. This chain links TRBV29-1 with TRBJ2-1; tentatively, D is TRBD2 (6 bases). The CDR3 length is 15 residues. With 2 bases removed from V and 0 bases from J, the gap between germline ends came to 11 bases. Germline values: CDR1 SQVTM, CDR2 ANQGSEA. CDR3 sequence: CSVERAGSSYNEQFF. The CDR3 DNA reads TGCAGCGTTGAAAGGGCGGGAAGCTCCTACAATGAGCAGTTCTTC.

This chain's CDR3 is CASSLSWRGPSTDTQYF. The CDR3 nucleotides are TGTGCCAGCAGTTTATCGTGGCGGGGGCCCAGCACAGATACGCAGTATTTT. This rearrangement joins TRBV27 to TRBJ2-3; D possibly corresponds to TRBD2 (7 bases). This CDR3 has 17 amino acids. CDR1 and CDR2 from the germline V gene are MNHEY and SMNVEV (reference sequence). With 0 bases removed from V and 0 bases from J, the gap between germline ends came to 13 bases.